This TCR beta chain was identified in a study of beta chain features in type 1 diabetes. Points from the study as a whole: Patients with Type 1 diabetes showed moderately but significantly shorter TCRB CDR3s in all four CD4+ subsets.

In total, each donor contributed a single heparinised blood draw that averaged approximately 0.12 L. Sequenced material consisted of expressed TCRB transcripts (all of the isolated RNA was reverse transcribed). Sequencing was performed with immunoSEQ multiplex PCR; in TCRdb, only in-frame clones are kept and a portion is missing. The profile covers some 290,000 clones, with about 13% appearing a single time and around 0.016% taken by the ten largest. Note on this clone: Antigen specificity is unknown.

This clonotype was obtained from a man aged 25-45 years with type 1 diabetes. What was sequenced was naive CD4+ T cells from blood.

CDR3 coding DNA: TGCGCCAGCAGCTCGGAGGGGGCGGGGAATGAGCAGTTCTTC. It yields the protein CASSSEGAGNEQFF. The V gene is TRBV5-1, the J gene TRBJ2-1, with D perhaps TRBD1 (7 bases). The V end was cut by 3 bases, the J end by 7 bases, with 14 bases between. In germline, CDR1 is SGHRS, CDR2 YFSETQ. The CDR3 is made up of 14 amino acids.